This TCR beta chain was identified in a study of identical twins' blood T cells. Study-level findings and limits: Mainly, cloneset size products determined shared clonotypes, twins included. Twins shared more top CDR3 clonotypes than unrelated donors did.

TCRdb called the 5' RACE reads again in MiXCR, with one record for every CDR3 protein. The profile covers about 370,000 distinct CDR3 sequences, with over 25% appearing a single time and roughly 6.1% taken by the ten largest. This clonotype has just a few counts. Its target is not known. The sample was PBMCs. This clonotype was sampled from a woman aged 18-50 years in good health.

The CDR3 loop is CASSLDRRSYEQYF. The CDR3 DNA follows: TGTGCCAGCAGCTTAGACAGGCGGAGTTACGAGCAGTACTTC. V usage is TRBV7-9 and J usage is TRBJ2-7; D possibly corresponds to TRBD1 (5 bases). In germline, CDR1 is SEHNR, CDR2 FQNEAQ (reference sequence). The V gene lost 1 base and the J gene lost 4 bases, with 11 bases spanning the gap. This CDR3 region has 14 residues.